This TCR beta chain was recorded in a study of long-term antiretroviral therapy in people with HIV. General study results and limits: Comparison with controls showed narrower CDR3 length ranges in HIV repertoires.

At survey level, the immunoSEQ assay was run in its v3.0 version. Here immunoSEQ multiplex PCR was the method, and the copy in TCRdb shows in-frame clones only, minus some. The sample has 25,000 to 35,000 clones; more than 85% are singletons. Per the germline V gene, CDR1 is SGHTA and CDR2 is FQGNSA. The V segment lost 1 base and the J segment 1 base; nucleotides outside the gene matches: 7. The CDR3 has 16 residues. With regard to this clone: The antigen is unknown.

V gene TRBV7-2 combines with J gene TRBJ2-7, with 7 bases fitting TRBD2. The origin of this receptor is a man aged 45-65 years with HIV. The material sequenced was unsorted PBMCs, taken about 5 years before starting antiretroviral therapy. The CDR3 sequence: CASSLEGGSGSYEQYF. The CDR3 nucleotides read TGTGCCAGCAGCTTAGAGGGCGGGAGTGGGTCCTACGAGCAGTACTTC.